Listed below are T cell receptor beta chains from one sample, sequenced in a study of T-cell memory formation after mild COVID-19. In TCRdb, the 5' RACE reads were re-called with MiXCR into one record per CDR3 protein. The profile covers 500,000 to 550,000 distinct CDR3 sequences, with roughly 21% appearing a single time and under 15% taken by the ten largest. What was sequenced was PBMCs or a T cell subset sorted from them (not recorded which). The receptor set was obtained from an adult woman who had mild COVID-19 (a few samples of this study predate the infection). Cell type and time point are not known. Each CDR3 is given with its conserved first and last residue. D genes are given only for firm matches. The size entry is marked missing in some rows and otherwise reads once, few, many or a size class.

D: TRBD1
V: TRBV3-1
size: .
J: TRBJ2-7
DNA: TGTGCCAGCAGCCAAGACGTCGGGACAGGGTACGAGCAGTACTTC
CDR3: CASSQDVGTGYEQYF

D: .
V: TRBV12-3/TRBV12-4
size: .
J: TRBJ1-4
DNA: TGTGCCAGCAGGAGGGGGACAACTAATGAAAAACTGTTTTTT
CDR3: CASRRGTTNEKLFF

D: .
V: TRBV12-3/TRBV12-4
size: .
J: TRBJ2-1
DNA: TGTGCCAGCAGCCCTGGGTCCAATACCGGGAATGAGCAGTTCTTC
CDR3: CASSPGSNTGNEQFF

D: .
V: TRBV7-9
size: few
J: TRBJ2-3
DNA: TGTGCCAGCAGCTTATCGCTGGTGGAGGCAGATACGCAGTATTTT
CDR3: CASSLSLVEADTQYF

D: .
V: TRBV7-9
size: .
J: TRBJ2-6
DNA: TGTGCCAGCAGCTTAGCTCTCTCTGGGGCCAACGTCCTGACTTTC
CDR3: CASSLALSGANVLTF

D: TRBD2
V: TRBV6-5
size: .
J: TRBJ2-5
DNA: TGTGCCAGCAGGACCCTAGCGGCGTACCAAGAGACCCAGTACTTC
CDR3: CASRTLAAYQETQYF

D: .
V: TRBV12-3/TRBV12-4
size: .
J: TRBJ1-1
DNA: TGTGCCAGCAGCTCCCGGGGGCAAACTGAAGCTTTCTTT
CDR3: CASSSRGQTEAFF

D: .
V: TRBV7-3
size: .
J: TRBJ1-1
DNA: TGTGCCAGCCGGGGGCGCCCGAACACTGAAGCTTTCTTT
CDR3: CASRGRPNTEAFF

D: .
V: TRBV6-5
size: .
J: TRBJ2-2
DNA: TGTGCCAGCAGTCCCAAAAGCCCCGGGGAGCTGTTTTTT
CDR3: CASSPKSPGELFF

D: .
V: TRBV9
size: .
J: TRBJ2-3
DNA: TGTGCCAGCAGCGCTCGCACAGATACGCAGTATTTT
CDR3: CASSARTDTQYF

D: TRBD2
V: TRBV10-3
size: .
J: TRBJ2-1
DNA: TGTGCCATCAATAGCGGGAGTACGAATGAGCAGTTCTTC
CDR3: CAINSGSTNEQFF

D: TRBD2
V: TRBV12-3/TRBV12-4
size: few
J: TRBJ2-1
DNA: TGTGCCAGCACCCCGTGGGGACTAGCGGGGGGCAATGAGCAGTTCTTC
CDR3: CASTPWGLAGGNEQFF

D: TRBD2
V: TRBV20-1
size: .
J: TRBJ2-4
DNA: TGCAGTGCTAGTCCCTCTAGCGGGAGGGGAAAAAACATTCAGTACTTC
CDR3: CSASPSSGRGKNIQYF

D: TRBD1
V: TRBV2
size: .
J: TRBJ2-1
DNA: TGTGCCAGCAGATCTACAGGGGGCGATGAGCAGTTCTTC
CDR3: CASRSTGGDEQFF

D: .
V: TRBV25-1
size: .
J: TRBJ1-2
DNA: TGTGCCAGCAGTGATTGGGGGACCTATGGCTACACCTTC
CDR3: CASSDWGTYGYTF

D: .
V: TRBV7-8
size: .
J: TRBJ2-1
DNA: TGTGCCAGCAGCCCGCAAGTCGGTGAGCAGTTCTTC
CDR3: CASSPQVGEQFF

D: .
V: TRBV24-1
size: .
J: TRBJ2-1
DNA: TGTGCCACCAGTGGCGAGGGGGTGGCTAGCGGCTACAATGAGCAGTTCTTC
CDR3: CATSGEGVASGYNEQFF

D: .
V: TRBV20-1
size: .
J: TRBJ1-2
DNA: TGCAGTGCTAGACCCGCCGCGCGGGATGGCTACACCTTC
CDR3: CSARPAARDGYTF

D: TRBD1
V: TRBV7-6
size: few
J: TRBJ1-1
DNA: TGTGCCAGCAGCTTAGACACCCGGGACAGGAACACTGAAGCTTTCTTT
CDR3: CASSLDTRDRNTEAFF

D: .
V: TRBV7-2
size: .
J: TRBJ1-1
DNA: TGTGCCAGCAGCTTTGATCACAGGATGACTGAAGCTTTCTTT
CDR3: CASSFDHRMTEAFF

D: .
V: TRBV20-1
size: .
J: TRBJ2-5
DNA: TGCAGTGCTATGGCCCCGGGCCGAGGGCTTCAGACCCAGTACTTC
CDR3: CSAMAPGRGLQTQYF

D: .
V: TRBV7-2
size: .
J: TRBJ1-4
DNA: TGTGCCAGCAGCCGAATTACAGCTTACAATGAAAAACTGTTTTTT
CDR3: CASSRITAYNEKLFF

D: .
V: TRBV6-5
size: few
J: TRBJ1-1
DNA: TGTGCCAGCAGTTACAATTGGGGAGGAAAAAACACTGAAGCTTTCTTT
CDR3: CASSYNWGGKNTEAFF

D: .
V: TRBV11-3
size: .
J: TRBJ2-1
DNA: TGTGCCAGCAGCTCGGACTACCAGAAAGACAATGAGCAGTTCTTC
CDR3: CASSSDYQKDNEQFF

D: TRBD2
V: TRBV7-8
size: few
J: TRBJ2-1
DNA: TGTGCCAGCAGCGTAACCCAAGGACTAGCGGGGTACAATGAGCAGTTCTTC
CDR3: CASSVTQGLAGYNEQFF

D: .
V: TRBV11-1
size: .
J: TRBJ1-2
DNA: TGTGCCAGCAGCTTTAAAGGTACTGGCTACACCTTC
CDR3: CASSFKGTGYTF

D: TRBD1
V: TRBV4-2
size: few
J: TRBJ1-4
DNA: TGTGCCAGCAGCCACTTCCCCTTGACCGGGACAGGGTTTGAAAAACTGTTTTTT
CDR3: CASSHFPLTGTGFEKLFF

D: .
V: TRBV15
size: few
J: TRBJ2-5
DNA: TGTGCCACCAGCAGAGATCTTAGTGGAAGAGCGGAGACCCAGTACTTC
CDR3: CATSRDLSGRAETQYF

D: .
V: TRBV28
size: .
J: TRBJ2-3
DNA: TGTGCCAGCACCTCCGGGGGCGGAGGGTCAGATACGCAGTATTTT
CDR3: CASTSGGGGSDTQYF

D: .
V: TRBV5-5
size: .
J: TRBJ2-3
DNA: TGTGCCAGCAGCCCGGAACAGGGAACAGATACGCAGTATTTT
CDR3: CASSPEQGTDTQYF

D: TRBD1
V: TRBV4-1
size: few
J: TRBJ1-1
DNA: TGCGCCAGCAGCCGCGGACAGGGCACTGAAGCTTTCTTT
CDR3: CASSRGQGTEAFF

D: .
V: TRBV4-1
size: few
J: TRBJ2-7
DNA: TGCGCCAGCAGCCATTATGGCGGTCCCTACGAGCAGTACTTC
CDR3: CASSHYGGPYEQYF

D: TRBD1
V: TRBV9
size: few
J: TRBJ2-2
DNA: TGTGCCAGCAGCGTAGTACAGGGGTTGGTCGGGGAGCTGTTTTTT
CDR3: CASSVVQGLVGELFF

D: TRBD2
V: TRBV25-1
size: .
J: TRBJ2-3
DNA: TGTGCCAGCAGTGAATTGGGAGGGCCGAAAACAGATACGCAGTATTTT
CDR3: CASSELGGPKTDTQYF

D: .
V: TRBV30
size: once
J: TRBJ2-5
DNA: TGTGCCTGGAGTTCTCAGATCCGAGAGACCCAGTACTTC
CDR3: CAWSSQIRETQYF

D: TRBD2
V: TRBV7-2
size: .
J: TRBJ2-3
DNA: TGTGCCAGCAGCCTTCGGGGAGGCGGGAGGGCCGAGAGCACAGATACGCAGTATTTT
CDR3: CASSLRGGGRAESTDTQYF

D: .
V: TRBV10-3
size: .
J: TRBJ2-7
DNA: TGTGCCATCCGTCCCACTAGCTCCTACGAGCAGTACTTC
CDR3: CAIRPTSSYEQYF

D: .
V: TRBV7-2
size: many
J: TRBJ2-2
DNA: TGTGCCAGCAGCTTAGCGCACAGCGGCACCGGGGAGCTGTTTTTT
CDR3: CASSLAHSGTGELFF

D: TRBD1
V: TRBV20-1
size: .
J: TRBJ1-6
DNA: TGCAGTGCTCGGGATCACAGGGGAGGGGGTAATTCACCCCTCCACTTT
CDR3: CSARDHRGGGNSPLHF

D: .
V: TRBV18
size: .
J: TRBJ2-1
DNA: TGTGCCAGCTCCCCGACTAGGGGCGATGAGCAGTTCTTC
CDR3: CASSPTRGDEQFF

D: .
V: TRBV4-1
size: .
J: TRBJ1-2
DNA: TGCGCCAGCAGCCAATTAAACAGGTTCTCCAACTATGGCTACACCTTC
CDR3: CASSQLNRFSNYGYTF

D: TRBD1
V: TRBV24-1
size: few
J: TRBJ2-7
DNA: TGTGCCACCAGAATTATCGACGACAGGGGCTCCTACGAGCAGTACTTC
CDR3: CATRIIDDRGSYEQYF

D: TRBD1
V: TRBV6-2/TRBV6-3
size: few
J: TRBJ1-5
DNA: TGTGCCAGCAGTGAACAGGGGCTTGACAATCAGCCCCAGCATTTT
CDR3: CASSEQGLDNQPQHF

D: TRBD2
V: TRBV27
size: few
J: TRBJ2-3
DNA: TGTGCCAGCAGTTTCTCCGGGACTAGCGGGGGCCCCACAGATACGCAGTATTTT
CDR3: CASSFSGTSGGPTDTQYF

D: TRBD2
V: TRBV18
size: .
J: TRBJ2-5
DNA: TGTGCCAGCTCACCCTCGGCTGGCGGGGGGGAAGAGACCCAGTACTTC
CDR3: CASSPSAGGGEETQYF

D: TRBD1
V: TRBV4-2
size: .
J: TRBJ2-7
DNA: TGTGCCAGCAGCCCATCCTGGGACAGGACGGCGGGGGAGCAGTACTTC
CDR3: CASSPSWDRTAGEQYF

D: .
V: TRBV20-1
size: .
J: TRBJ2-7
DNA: TGCAGTGCTAGTTACCCGGCACGGGCCTACGAGCAGTACTTC
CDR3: CSASYPARAYEQYF

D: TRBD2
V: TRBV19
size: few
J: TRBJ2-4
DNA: TGTGCCAGTAGTATGACGGGACTAGCTCGTAACGCCAAAAACATTCAGTACTTC
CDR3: CASSMTGLARNAKNIQYF

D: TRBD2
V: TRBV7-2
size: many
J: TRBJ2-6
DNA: TGTGCCAGCAGCTTAGTGTCTAGCGGGAACTCTGGGGCCAACGTCCTGACTTTC
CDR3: CASSLVSSGNSGANVLTF

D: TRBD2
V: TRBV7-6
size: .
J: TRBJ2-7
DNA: TGTGCCAGCCCGGGACTACCCTCCTACGAGCAGTACTTC
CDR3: CASPGLPSYEQYF

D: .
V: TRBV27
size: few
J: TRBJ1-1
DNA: TGTGCCAGCAGAGCGGGGCCCCTGGGTGTGGGAGCTGAAGCTTTCTTT
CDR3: CASRAGPLGVGAEAFF

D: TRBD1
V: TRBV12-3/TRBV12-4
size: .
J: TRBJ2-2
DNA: TGTGCCAGCAGTGGCCGGGACAGAGACACCGGGGAGCTGTTTTTT
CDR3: CASSGRDRDTGELFF

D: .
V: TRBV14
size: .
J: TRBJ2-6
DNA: TGTGCCAGCAGCCAAGGAGGGTTCTCTGGGGCCAACGTCCTGACTTTC
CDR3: CASSQGGFSGANVLTF

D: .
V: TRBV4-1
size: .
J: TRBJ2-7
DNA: TGCGCCAGCAGCCAGGCCTACGGGGGCTCCTACGAGCAGTACTTC
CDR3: CASSQAYGGSYEQYF

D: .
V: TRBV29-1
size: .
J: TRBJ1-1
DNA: TGCACCTACCGGGGTGCTGGGGACACTGAAGCTTTCTTT
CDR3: CTYRGAGDTEAFF

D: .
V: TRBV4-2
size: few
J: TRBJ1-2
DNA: TGTGCCAGCAGCCCAGGGGACCGAGACCATTATGGCTACACCTTC
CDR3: CASSPGDRDHYGYTF

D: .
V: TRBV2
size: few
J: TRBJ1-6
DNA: TGTGCCAGCAGTGGTGGGGGGGTACGTTCACCCCTCCACTTT
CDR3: CASSGGGVRSPLHF